This T cell receptor (beta chain) was profiled in a study of T cells in localized non-small cell lung cancer (dated by TCRdb to 2020 to 2021). About the study as a whole: The study examined T cell repertoires in a few hundred patients with early-stage NSCLC and compared tumors with uninvolved tumor-adjacent lungs. The cohort comprised 200 to 300 treatment-naïve NSCLC patients with resected, localized lung tumors. Of the NSCLC patients, 129 were male and 107 were female, and the mean age was approximately 66 years. What the work shows at the level of the full study, not this receptor alone: Longer overall survival was associated with higher blood T cell density, whereas shorter survival was associated with higher adjacent-lung clonality. Uninvolved tumor-adjacent lung showed the highest T cell clonality, higher than tumor, which suggests more focused antigenic responses in the uninvolved tumor-adjacent lung. A median of roughly 60 of the top 100 tumor clones were detected in paired uninvolved adjacent lung, and some 29 of these tumor clones were also found among the top 100 clones of the paired uninvolved adjacent lung. Because the study design was exploratory, TCR variables were selected using unadjusted p-values without false-discovery rate correction. Multi-region tumor sequencing was not performed, so intratumor heterogeneity could not be excluded.

Via the germline V gene, CDR1 is SGDLS and CDR2 YYNGEE. The CDR3 holds 15 amino acids from the cysteine to the phenylalanine. The read is trimmed to its CDR3 DNA, 45 bases read in frame from base 1. V was cut back by 0 bases and J by 4 bases, leaving a gap of 10 bases between them. The immunoSEQ Assay was used to sequence TCR beta CDR3 regions from DNA. In the paper's pipeline: To compute T cell density, TCR beta template counts were normalized to usable DNA, which was estimated by amplifying housekeeping genes. Richness was estimated using the preseqR package, with extrapolation to 400,000 templates for PBMC samples and to 120,000 templates for tissue samples. Clonality was defined as one minus Pielou's evenness. Tissue-enriched TCRs were identified through differential abundance testing performed on productive amino-acid clonotypes, with a minimum total count of 5 and an alpha of 0.1. The Jaccard Index and the Morisita Overlap Index were used to measure how much the repertoires overlapped between compartments. GLIPH clustered TCR beta CDR3s with public tetramer-defined viral CDR3s; viral motifs required at least three viral sequences plus V-gene enrichment. In its TCRdb copy, this immuneACCESS table keeps in-frame sequences only and misses some clones. Where compared with another copy, unresolved V genes explain less than half of these, and the others have no known cause. V and J calls and clone size follow that table, whereas D and trimming were derived from the DNA. The sample table lists approximately 80,000 clones, 80% of them with a count of one. The ten largest clonotypes hold roughly 9% of the sample.

Worth noting for this clone: What this receptor recognizes is not known. The record has no base qualities; no much larger clone is one base away.

At diagnosis, tumor, uninvolved tumor-adjacent lung and peripheral blood were collected and then preserved as a mix of FFPE and fresh-frozen material. For TCR repertoire profiling, blood samples were analyzed in the form of peripheral blood mononuclear cells. The starting material was peripheral blood, obtained before any cancer treatment. The rearranged segments are TRBV9 and TRBJ1-4; no confident D gene assignment can be made. The clonotype originates from a female donor of 60 years or more with stage I lung adenocarcinoma. The sequenced DNA: TGTGCCAGCAGCGTAGACTTAGCCGTTAATGAAAAACTGTTTTTT. Its product reads: CASSVDLAVNEKLFF.